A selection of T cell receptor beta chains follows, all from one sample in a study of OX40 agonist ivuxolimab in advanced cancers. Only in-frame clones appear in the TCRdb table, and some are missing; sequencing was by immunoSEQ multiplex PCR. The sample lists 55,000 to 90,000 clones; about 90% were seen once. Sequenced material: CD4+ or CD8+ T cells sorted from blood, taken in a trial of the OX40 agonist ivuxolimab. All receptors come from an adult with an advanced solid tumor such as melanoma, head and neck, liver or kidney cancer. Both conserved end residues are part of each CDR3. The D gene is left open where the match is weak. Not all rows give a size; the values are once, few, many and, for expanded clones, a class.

TGCGCCAGCAGCTCCCTGGCGGGGACCAGCTACGAGCAGTACTTC	CASSSLAGTSYEQYF	NA	NA	TRBV5-1	TRBJ2-7
TGCGCCAGCAGCTTTTCTATAGGACAGGGAAACTACGAGCAGTACTTC	CASSFSIGQGNYEQYF	NA	TRBD1	TRBV10-1	TRBJ2-7
TGTGCCAGCAGCATAAGACAGGACTCTGAAGCTTTCTTT	CASSIRQDSEAFF	NA	NA	TRBV5-4	TRBJ1-1
TGTGCCAGCAGCCCCCGGGGGAACTCTGGAAACACCATATATTTT	CASSPRGNSGNTIYF	NA	NA	TRBV7-9	TRBJ1-3
TGTGCCAGCAGCTTAGGGACCAGCGAGCAGTACTTC	CASSLGTSEQYF	NA	NA	TRBV11-2	TRBJ2-7
TGTGCCAGCAGTTTAAACGGGAATGGCTACACCTTC	CASSLNGNGYTF	NA	NA	TRBV27	TRBJ1-2
TGCGCCAGCAGCCGTGATCCGGGACAGGGGGCGTTCGATGGCTACACCTTC	CASSRDPGQGAFDGYTF	NA	TRBD1	TRBV5-1	TRBJ1-2
TGTGCCAGTAGTATCCGGGCCCCGGGCAGCAATCAGCCCCAGCATTTT	CASSIRAPGSNQPQHF	NA	NA	TRBV19	TRBJ1-5
TGTGCCAGCAGCCAAGAGGGGACAGTTAGTCTTTACGAGCAGTACTTC	CASSQEGTVSLYEQYF	NA	TRBD1	TRBV4-2	TRBJ2-7
TGTGCCAGCAGCGTAGGAAGGGCAACGGGTGAAAAACTGTTTTTT	CASSVGRATGEKLFF	NA	NA	TRBV9	TRBJ1-4
TGTGCCAGCAGGGCTCTGACCTACGAGCAGTACTTC	CASRALTYEQYF	NA	NA	TRBV2	TRBJ2-7
TGTGCCAGCTCACCGGGTCAGGAGCCCTATGGCTACACCTTC	CASSPGQEPYGYTF	NA	NA	TRBV18	TRBJ1-2
TGTGCCAGCAGTTATTACACCGGGGAGCTGTTTTTT	CASSYYTGELFF	NA	NA	TRBV6-1	TRBJ2-2
TGTGCCAGCAGTGGGGGTAGCGGAGTCTACGAGCAGTACTTC	CASSGGSGVYEQYF	NA	NA	TRBV6-1	TRBJ2-7
TGTGCCAGCAACGTGGACACTTATAATTCACCCCTCCACTTT	CASNVDTYNSPLHF	NA	NA	TRBV7-2	TRBJ1-6
TGTGCCAGCAGCTCTGTTAGCGGGGGGGACAAGACCCAGTACTTC	CASSSVSGGDKTQYF	NA	TRBD2	TRBV5-4	TRBJ2-5
TGTGCCACCACGGCCAGCCAGAACACCGGGGAGCTGTTTTTT	CATTASQNTGELFF	NA	NA	TRBV19	TRBJ2-2
TGTGCCAGTAGTATCCGGCCTGGGTTGGGCACAGATACGCAGTATTTT	CASSIRPGLGTDTQYF	NA	NA	TRBV19	TRBJ2-3
TGTGCAAGTCGCTTAGGTGGGACAGTGATCTACGAGCAGTACTTC	CASRLGGTVIYEQYF	NA	NA	TRBV12-2	TRBJ2-7
TGTGCCAGCAGCTTAGGGGGACAGGGAGAGACCCAGTACTTC	CASSLGGQGETQYF	NA	TRBD1	TRBV7-6	TRBJ2-5
TGTGCCAGCAGTTTATTGGAGGCCTACTCTGGAAACACCATATATTTT	CASSLLEAYSGNTIYF	NA	NA	TRBV27	TRBJ1-3
TGTGCCAGCAGTTTCCCGAACGGAGGGCAGTACTTC	CASSFPNGGQYF	NA	NA	TRBV6-1	TRBJ2-7
TGTGCCACCAGGAGGACAGAGTTAAACACTGAAGCTTTCTTT	CATRRTELNTEAFF	once	NA	TRBV15	TRBJ1-1
TGTGCCAGCAGCGTAGAGCACAGCCCAGATACGCAGTATTTT	CASSVEHSPDTQYF	NA	NA	TRBV9	TRBJ2-3